The clone carrying this TCR beta chain was counted ten times or more. Its antigen remains unknown. At one end the junction does not follow the germline gene, possibly because of a read error. This record comes from a study of cytomegalovirus exposure and HLA in healthy donors. Points from the study as a whole: Cytomegalovirus association was assigned to some 160 TCR beta chains. Presence/absence analyses rested on an assumption that sequencing depth was roughly uniform across donors.

The CDR3 is 11 residues long. CDR1 is SQVTM, CDR2 ANQGSEA, per germline. PCR primers comprised 60 Vbeta and 13 Jbeta primers. The method was immunoSEQ multiplex PCR; TCRdb's version includes in-frame clones alone and lacks a portion of them. The sample records about 110,000 clones, around 69% being singletons. This chain links TRBV29-1 with TRBJ1-4, with D possibly being TRBD1 (6 bases). The receptor was derived from a woman aged 40 to 55 in good health and CMV-seropositive. Material: PBMCs. The CDR3: CSVKEQGRPLF. The CDR3 bases are TGCAGCGTTAAAGAACAGGGTAGGCCGCTTTTT.